The entry that follows covers one T cell receptor beta chain sequence. What it binds is not known. This record belongs to a study of T cells in Graves' hyperthyroidism and ophthalmopathy. V lost 5 bases and J lost 7; bases outside the gene matches: 7. CDR1 LGHDT and CDR2 YNNKEL come from the germline V gene (reference sequence). This CDR3 has 15 residues. There were TCR beta CDR3 regions amplified from RNA transcripts. When the TCR CDR3 underwent first-round RT-PCR, the HTBI primer set was used. Via MiXCR, TCRdb re-called the multiplex PCR reads, giving one row per CDR3 protein. The sample yields hundreds of thousands of distinct CDR3 sequences, roughly 14% seen once. Overall study findings and caveats: The model's output predicted ophthalmopathy at a median of around 7 months prior to onset.

Sequences were obtained from blood. This sequence joins TRBV3-1 and TRBJ1-4, with 10 bases aligning to TRBD1. The receptor was isolated from a man between 18 and 29 years old with Graves' ophthalmopathy. CDR3 sequence (DNA): TGTGCCAGCAGCTCCTGGGACAGGGGTCTTGAAAAACTGTTTTTT. Its translation is CASSSWDRGLEKLFF.